This record looks at one TCR beta chain sequence and its context. Its target is unknown. CDR3 size: 13 residues. Germline values: CDR1 ENHRY, CDR2 SYGVKD. Trimming took 11 bases from V and 3 from J; bases not matched to a gene: 8. The data derive from a study of cytomegalovirus exposure and HLA in healthy donors. The study, taken as a whole, reports: Serostatus for CMV was the only available immune exposure information.

Amplification used 60 Vbeta primers and 13 Jbeta primers. Original methodology: A follow-up analysis tallied around 76 million unique TCR beta chains, about 11 million shared. Sequencing was performed with immunoSEQ multiplex PCR; in TCRdb, only in-frame clones are kept and a portion is missing. Clone size and the V and J calls come from that table; the DNA yielded D and trimming. The sample shows approximately 110,000 clones, roughly 85% of them seen only once. The V and J genes are TRBV10-3 and TRBJ2-5, with 8 bases matching TRBD2. The source material was PBMCs. The clonotype originates from a woman in her 40s in good health and CMV-seronegative. CDR3 residues: CASGGGGEETQYF. The CDR3 DNA sequence: TGTGCCTCCGGGGGGGGAGGGGAAGAGACCCAGTACTTC.